The present T cell receptor (beta chain) was sequenced within a study of beta chain features in type 1 diabetes. About the research overall: All of the samples together had roughly 98 million sorted cells examined. The study's findings and limits: Patients' naive, central memory and regulatory TCRB repertoires appeared more alike than those of healthy donors. Significant though moderate, a shortening of TCRB CDR3s appeared in all four CD4+ subsets of Type 1 diabetes patients.

The V end lost 0 bases, the J end lost 9 bases, and 15 bases lay between the germline ends. CDR1 is GTSNPN and CDR2 is SVGIG in the germline V gene (reference sequence). This CDR3 is 13 amino acids long. Investigators reverse transcribed all isolated RNA, so they sequenced expressed TCRB transcripts. Produced via immunoSEQ multiplex PCR; TCRdb's table is partial and in-frame only. The table records about 660,000 clones, over 12% of them present only once. In regard to this clone: What it binds is unknown.

CD4+ naive, central memory, regulatory and stem cell-like memory cells were sorted via CD45RO/CCR7/CD25/CD127/CD95/CD27. The sample taken for sequencing was naive CD4+ T cells from blood. V is TRBV30 and J is TRBJ2-7; D not certain. The TCR comes from a man younger than 30 with type 1 diabetes. The CDR3 protein is CAWSVQPPLGQYF. The CDR3 DNA is TGTGCCTGGAGTGTACAACCACCGCTCGGGCAGTACTTC.